The clone carrying this TCR beta chain was observed a handful of times. Its antigen is not known. The CDR3 runs 15 residues. Germline V CDR1 and CDR2: SGHKS, YYEKEE (reference sequence). The V and J ends lost 2 bases and 7 bases respectively, with 16 bases between them. This sample was included in a study of cytomegalovirus exposure and HLA in healthy donors. Findings and caveats of the study: The authors enumerated around 150 TCR beta chains as linked to cytomegalovirus. One later analysis reportedly identified an Asian-associated ancestry cluster that showed fewer N-insertions than the roughly 720-donor mean.

Primers: 60 Vbeta forward and 13 Jbeta reverse. TCRdb keeps only in-frame clones here, not all; method: immunoSEQ multiplex PCR. The data hold around 200,000 clones, with over 80% observed a single time. The gene calls are TRBV5-5 and TRBJ2-1; D may be TRBD2 (5 bases). This TCR derives from a man aged 45 to 65 in good health and CMV-seronegative. Sample: PBMCs. CDR3 bases: TGTGCCAGCAGCTTATGGGGAGAGCTAGGGAATGAGCAGTTCTTC. Translated: CASSLWGELGNEQFF.